One sample yielded the 18 T cell receptor beta chains listed below, sequenced in a study of OX40 agonist ivuxolimab in advanced cancers. The receptor library was made with the immunoSEQ multiplex PCR assay. In TCRdb, the immuneACCESS table is reduced to in-frame sequences with V and J assigned. These tables do not hold every clone; where another copy was compared, an unresolved V gene accounts for under half, and the others remain unexplained. The sample includes about 94,000 clones, with 90% to 95% observed a single time. The ten largest make up around 0.76% of the sample. Material: CD4+ or CD8+ T cells sorted from blood, obtained in a trial of the OX40 agonist ivuxolimab. Receptors were obtained from an adult with an advanced solid tumor such as melanoma, head and neck, liver or kidney cancer.

The chain recombines TRBV13 with TRBJ2-7, with 8 bases matching TRBD1. This CDR3 region has 15 residues. V dropped 4 bases and J dropped 3; count of bases not matched to a gene: 8. From germline, CDR1 is PRHDT and CDR2 FYEKMQ (reference sequence). This chain's CDR3 is CASSSTGGPSYEQYF. The CDR3 bases are TGTGCCAGCAGCTCTACAGGGGGGCCCAGCTACGAGCAGTACTTC.

The J gene is TRBJ1-1, the V gene TRBV7-2; 8 bases line up with TRBD1. Per germline, CDR1 SGHTA and CDR2 FQGNSA. This CDR3 contains 14 residues. J lost 6 bases, V lost 2 bases, and 5 bases had no gene match. The CDR3 nucleotides are TGTGCCAGCAGCTTACATGACAGGGGACCTGAAGCTTTCTTT. It yields the protein CASSLHDRGPEAFF. Based on the CDR3 plus reference TRBV7-2 and TRBJ1-1, the full variable domain is GAGVSQSPSNKVTEKGKDVELRCDPISGHTALYWYRQSLGQGLEFLIYFQGNSAPDKSGLPSDRFSAERTGGSVSTLTIQRTQQEDSAVYLCASSLHDRGPEAFFGQGTRLTVV.

The rearrangement uses TRBV7-3 and TRBJ2-3; 10 positions match TRBD1. The CDR3 has 15 residues. V dropped 3 bases and J dropped 3; count of bases not matched to a gene: 3. Germline V lookup: CDR1 SGHTA, CDR2 FQGTGA. The CDR3: CASSFSGQGTDTQYF. CDR3 DNA sequence: TGTGCCAGCAGCTTCTCGGGACAGGGGACAGATACGCAGTATTTT.

This clone was seen only once. This chain connects TRBV28 to TRBJ2-7, with D perhaps matching TRBD2 (7 bases). V lost 3 bases and J lost 3, with 12 bases in between. CDR1 is MDHEN and CDR2 is SYDVKM in the germline V gene. This CDR3 is 14 amino acids long. Here the CDR3 DNA reads TGTGCCAGCAGTTTGGGGGGGCAGGTCTACGAGCAGTACTTC. Protein product: CASSLGGQVYEQYF.

The chain combines TRBV4-3 with TRBJ2-1; tentative D call: TRBD2 (5 bases). The CDR3 extends over 16 amino acids. Trimming cost V 4 bases and J 7 bases, with 20 bases left between them. CDR1 is LGHNA, CDR2 YSLEER, per germline. The chain's CDR3 is CASSRMGALGGNEQFF. The CDR3 DNA reads TGCGCCAGCAGCCGCATGGGAGCCCTAGGTGGGAATGAGCAGTTCTTC.

The V and J genes are TRBV7-9 and TRBJ1-3; D perhaps matches TRBD1 (6 bases). The CDR3 extends over 15 amino acids. Trimming removed 4 bases from V and 4 bases from J, with 14 bases in between. Germline V gene lookup returns CDR1 SEHNR and CDR2 FQNEAQ (reference sequence). The CDR3 DNA sequence: TGTGCCAGCAGCTGGGAGGGGGTATCCGGAAACACCATATATTTT. Translating gives CASSWEGVSGNTIYF.

The chain links TRBV7-2 to TRBJ2-7; a possible D gene is TRBD2 (5 bases). Trimming shortened V by 1 base and J by 2 bases, and 12 bases separated the two germline ends. The germline gives CDR1 SGHTA, CDR2 FQGNSA. This CDR3 comprises 15 residues. CDR3 DNA: TGTGCCAGCAGCTTAGAAGTAGCGCTCGCCTACGAGCAGTACTTC. This codes for CASSLEVALAYEQYF.

The rearrangement uses TRBV19 and TRBJ2-3; TRBD2 matches 11 bases. The V gene's germline CDR1 is LNHDA and CDR2 SQIVND (reference sequence). Trimming at V came to 1 base and at J to 1 base, leaving 7 bases not matched to a gene. The CDR3 has 18 amino acids. The CDR3 DNA is TGTGCCAGTAGTATAGGGACCCGGGGACTAGCGGGCACAGATACGCAGTATTTT. This gives the protein CASSIGTRGLAGTDTQYF.

This clone showed up just a few times. The chain combines TRBV7-2 with TRBJ2-1; D not certain. Per germline, CDR1 SGHTA and CDR2 FQGNSA. The V end was cut by 1 base, the J end by 3 bases, with 7 bases between. The CDR3 is 14 residues long. The CDR3 here is CASSLEWGYNEQFF. CDR3 nucleotides: TGTGCCAGCAGCTTAGAGTGGGGCTACAATGAGCAGTTCTTC.

This clone was counted once. V gene TRBV11-1 combines with J gene TRBJ2-5; D may match TRBD1 or TRBD2 (5 bases each). V was trimmed by 8 bases and J by 4 bases, leaving 17 bases between them. Looked up from germline, CDR1 is SGHAT and CDR2 is FQDESV (reference sequence). CDR3 size: 14 residues. For the CDR3, the DNA is TGTGCCAGCGGGCCCGGGGCGGTAGGAGAGACCCAGTACTTC. Amino acid sequence: CASGPGAVGETQYF.

This chain connects TRBV6-1 to TRBJ2-7; D gene uncertain. The CDR3 is 15 amino acids. With 2 bases removed from V and 6 bases from J, the gap between germline ends came to 17 bases. CDR1 is MNHNS and CDR2 is SASEGT in the germline V gene. The CDR3: CASSERGRLVGEQYF. CDR3 DNA: TGTGCCAGCAGTGAACGTGGCAGGCTAGTTGGCGAGCAGTACTTC.

The rearrangement uses TRBV28 and TRBJ2-7; D uncertain. This CDR3 has 15 residues. The V and J ends lost 2 bases and 4 bases respectively, with 15 bases between them. CDR1 is MDHEN and CDR2 is SYDVKM in the germline V gene. For the CDR3, the DNA is TGTGCCAGCAGTTTAGCTTTTGAGGCCTTTTACGAGCAGTACTTC. The encoded protein is CASSLAFEAFYEQYF.

CDR3: CASSGRTGDYEQYF. The CDR3 DNA reads TGTGCCAGCAGCGGTCGGACAGGGGACTACGAGCAGTACTTC. The chain carries TRBV7-2 and TRBJ2-7; 9 nucleotides align to TRBD1. Germline CDR1 and CDR2: SGHTA and FQGNSA. The CDR3 runs to 14 residues. V lost 5 bases to trimming and J lost 3 bases; unmatched junction nucleotides: 5.

The chain carries TRBV29-1 and TRBJ2-3; D ambiguous. Germline V gene lookup returns CDR1 SQVTM and CDR2 ANQGSEA. The CDR3 has 11 amino acids. Between the trimmed V and J ends, which lost 5 bases and 5 bases, there was a span of 8 bases. CDR3 in amino acids: CSVLSLDTQYF. CDR3 nucleotides: TGCAGCGTTCTATCATTAGATACGCAGTATTTT.

The rearrangement uses TRBV2 and TRBJ1-3; no firm D call. CDR1 is SNHLY and CDR2 is FYNNEI in the germline V gene. The CDR3 loop spans 15 amino acids. The V and J ends lost 4 bases and 2 bases respectively, with 12 bases between them. The chain's CDR3 is CASSVIRGTGNTIYF. CDR3 nucleotide sequence: TGTGCCAGCAGTGTAATACGGGGAACTGGAAACACCATATATTTT.

The J gene is TRBJ2-1, the V gene TRBV7-2; D gene unclear. Trimming shortened V by 5 bases and J by 2 bases, and 7 bases separated the two germline ends. The CDR3 covers 13 residues. Germline values: CDR1 SGHTA, CDR2 FQGNSA. This CDR3 is CASSPIAYNEQFF. The CDR3 region has the DNA TGTGCCAGCAGCCCTATCGCCTACAATGAGCAGTTCTTC.

This chain joins TRBV19 and TRBJ1-1; no clear D gene. The CDR3 contains 14 residues. Germline V gene lookup returns CDR1 LNHDA and CDR2 SQIVND (reference sequence). Trimming removed 5 bases at V and 3 bases at J, with 13 bases between. This CDR3 reads CASSFRVEDTEAFF. The DNA of the CDR3 is TGTGCCAGTAGTTTTAGGGTCGAGGACACTGAAGCTTTCTTT.

V usage is TRBV2 and J usage is TRBJ2-5, with D unresolved. The length of the CDR3 is 15 residues. Germline assignment: CDR1 SNHLY and CDR2 FYNNEI. Trimming pared 1 base from V and 0 bases from J, leaving 9 bases between. DNA for the CDR3: TGTGCCAGCAGTGAAGGTTTGGTTAACCAAGAGACCCAGTACTTC. This sequence encodes CASSEGLVNQETQYF. The whole variable domain, remainder taken from reference TRBV2 and TRBJ2-5, is EPEVTQTPSHQVTQMGQEVILRCVPISNHLYFYWYRQILGQKVEFLVSFYNNEISEKSEIFDDQFSVERPDGSNFTLKIRSTKLEDSAMYFCASSEGLVNQETQYFGPGTRLLVL.